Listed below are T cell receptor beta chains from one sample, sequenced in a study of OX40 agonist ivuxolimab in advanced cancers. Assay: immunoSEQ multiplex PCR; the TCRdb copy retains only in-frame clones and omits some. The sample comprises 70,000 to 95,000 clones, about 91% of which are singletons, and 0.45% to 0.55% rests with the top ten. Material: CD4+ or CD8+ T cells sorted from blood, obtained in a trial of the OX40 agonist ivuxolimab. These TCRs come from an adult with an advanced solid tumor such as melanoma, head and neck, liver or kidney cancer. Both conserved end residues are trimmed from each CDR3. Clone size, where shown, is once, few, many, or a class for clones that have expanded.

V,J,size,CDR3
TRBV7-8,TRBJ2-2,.,ASSLEGQGTGELF
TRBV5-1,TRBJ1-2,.,ASTVGGNYGYT
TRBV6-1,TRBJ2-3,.,ASSVSEQDTQY
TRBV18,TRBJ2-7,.,ASSPRSSGSGPPSYEQY
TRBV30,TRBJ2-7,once,AWTPDRSYEQY
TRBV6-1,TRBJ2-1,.,ASSGLGSSYNEQF
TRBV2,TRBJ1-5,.,ASTGGGGRPQH
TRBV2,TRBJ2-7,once,ASSDYTQY
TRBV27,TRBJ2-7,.,ASSLGQGAEEQY
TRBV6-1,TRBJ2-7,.,ASSEGDAPRQY
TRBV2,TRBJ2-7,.,ASSQGLAGAGEQY
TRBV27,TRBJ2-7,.,ASSPGTFYEQY
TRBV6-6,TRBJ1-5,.,ANSAAGGQGNQPQH
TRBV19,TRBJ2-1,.,ASKDRVVINEQF
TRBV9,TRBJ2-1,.,ASSVAGVYNEQF
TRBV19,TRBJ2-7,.,ASSIGAGPTYEQY
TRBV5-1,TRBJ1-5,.,ASSLIGGNQPQH
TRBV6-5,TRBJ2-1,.,ASRIDRSSYNEQF
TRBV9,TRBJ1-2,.,ASSADLRFGGTDGYT
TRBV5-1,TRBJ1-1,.,ASRSFGRMNTEAF
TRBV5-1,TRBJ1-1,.,ASSLRPALNTEAF
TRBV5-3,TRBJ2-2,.,ASSQAVASGELF
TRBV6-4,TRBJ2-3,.,ASSNSGGTDTQY
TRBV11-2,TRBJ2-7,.,ASRTSRDTISYEQY
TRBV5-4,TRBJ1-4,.,ASSSTGSDEKLF
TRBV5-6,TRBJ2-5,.,ASSLMEETQY
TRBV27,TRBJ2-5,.,ASCLLGGGGLAGVETQY
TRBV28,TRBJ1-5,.,ASSLSLAGNQPQH
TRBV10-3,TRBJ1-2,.,AIRDTTTGKVYGYT
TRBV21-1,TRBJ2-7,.,ASSKNSTYEQY
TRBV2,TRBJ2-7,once,ASSADREQY